These 15 T cell receptor beta chains were sequenced from one sample in a study of blood T cell repertoires in COVID-19. Measured with immunoSEQ multiplex PCR; TCRdb has only the in-frame clones, and not every one. Counted here are about 53,000 clones, 85% to 90% occurring once; the ten biggest clones make up nearly 5%. Sequenced sample: peripheral blood. The receptor source for this set is a man in his sixties with active COVID-19.

The V gene is TRBV7-2, the J gene TRBJ2-1, with 10 nucleotides matching TRBD1. The CDR3 has 15 residues. From germline, CDR1 is SGHTA and CDR2 FQGNSA. The ends lost 4 bases at V and 7 bases at J; junction bases unmatched: 7. CDR3 protein: CASSSRQGASNEQFF. CDR3 DNA sequence: TGTGCCAGCAGCTCGCGACAGGGGGCGAGTAATGAGCAGTTCTTC.

V and J are TRBV6-4 and TRBJ1-1; the match to TRBD1 covers 10 bases. V shed 9 bases and J 3 bases; nucleotides not matched to a gene: 7. CDR3 length: 14 residues. Germline V gene data show CDR1 as MRHNA and CDR2 as SNTAGT. This CDR3 is CARRQGANDTEAFF. CDR3 DNA: TGTGCCAGAAGACAGGGGGCGAATGACACTGAAGCTTTCTTT.

The genes are TRBV7-6 and TRBJ2-1, with a possible D match to TRBD1 (5 bases). V lost 3 bases to trimming and J lost 6 bases, with 12 bases between them. The CDR3 loop spans 14 amino acids. Germline CDR1 SGHVS, CDR2 FNYEAQ. The CDR3 nucleotides are TGTGCCAGCAGCTTGAGTACAGGAACCAATGAGCAGTTCTTC. It translates to CASSLSTGTNEQFF.

The rearrangement uses TRBV11-3 and TRBJ2-3, with TRBD1 as a possible D gene (6 bases). Germline values: CDR1 SGHNT, CDR2 YENEEA. V was cut by 3 bases and J by 5 bases, with 9 bases left in between. The CDR3 runs 13 residues. The CDR3 loop reads CASSFGQKDTQYF. The CDR3 nucleotides are TGTGCCAGCAGCTTCGGACAGAAAGATACGCAGTATTTT.

This clone has a handful of counts. The chain uses TRBV6-2 or TRBV6-3 and TRBJ2-2, with 9 nucleotides matching TRBD2. The CDR3 has 14 residues. The V segment lost 6 bases and the J segment 6 bases; nucleotides outside the gene matches: 5. From germline, CDR1 is MNHEY and CDR2 SVGEGT. The DNA of the CDR3 is TGTGCCAGCAGCCAGGAGCGGGGGGCCGGGGAGCTGTTTTTT. Translating gives CASSQERGAGELFF.

This clone occurred once. The genes are TRBV25-1 and TRBJ2-7, with D possibly TRBD2 on 5 matching bases. The CDR3 is made up of 15 amino acids. Germline CDR1 reads MGHDK; CDR2 reads SYGVNS. Trimming pared 3 bases from V and 3 bases from J, leaving 15 bases between. CDR3 coding DNA: TGTGCCAGCAGTGACGAGGGTTGGAGTGTCTACGAGCAGTACTTC. It specifies CASSDEGWSVYEQYF.

The rearrangement links TRBV5-8 to TRBJ2-7, with TRBD1 matching over 7 bases. Looked up from germline, CDR1 is SGHTS and CDR2 is YDEGEE. With 3 bases clipped from V and 1 base from J, the junction kept 4 bases outside the gene matches. This CDR3 is 14 amino acids long. The DNA for the CDR3 is TGTGCCAGCAGCTCTAGACAGGGTTCCTACGAGCAGTACTTC. The encoded protein is CASSSRQGSYEQYF.

This chain links TRBV5-4 with TRBJ2-1; the match to TRBD2 covers 11 bases. This CDR3 has 16 amino acids. CDR1 SGHNT and CDR2 YYREEE come from the germline V gene (reference sequence). J gave up 2 bases and V 4 bases, and 5 bases lay outside the gene matches. CDR3 nucleotide sequence: TGTGCCAGCAGCGCCGGGACTAGCGGTGCCTACAATGAGCAGTTCTTC. It codes for CASSAGTSGAYNEQFF.

The chain recombines TRBV28 with TRBJ2-3; TRBD2 might be the D (5 bases). V shed 2 bases and J shed 6 bases, with 12 bases lying between them. Germline loops: CDR1 MDHEN, CDR2 SYDVKM. The CDR3 has 14 amino acids. The CDR3 loop is CASSLRGIWDTQYF. In nucleotides, the CDR3 is TGTGCCAGCAGTTTACGGGGTATTTGGGATACGCAGTATTTT.

The CDR3 loop is CASSRQGALGEQYF. CDR3 coding DNA: TGTGCCAGCAGCAGACAGGGGGCGCTCGGCGAGCAGTACTTC. V gene TRBV9 combines with J gene TRBJ2-7; 10 positions agree with TRBD1. This CDR3 region has 14 residues. V shed 4 bases and J 6 bases; nucleotides not matched to a gene: 7. Per the germline V gene, CDR1 is SGDLS and CDR2 is YYNGEE.

This rearrangement joins TRBV18 to TRBJ2-7; no clear D gene. V dropped 2 bases and J dropped 0 bases, with 8 bases sitting between them. The CDR3 is 14 residues long. CDR1 is KGHSH, CDR2 LQKENI, per germline. The CDR3 DNA reads TGTGCCAGCTCACCAAACAGTAACTCCTACGAGCAGTACTTC. The encoded protein is CASSPNSNSYEQYF. The whole variable domain, filled in from reference TRBV18 and TRBJ2-7, reads NAGVMQNPRHLVRRRGQEARLRCSPMKGHSHVYWYRQLPEEGLKFMVYLQKENIIDESGMPKERFSAEFPKEGPSILRIQQVVRGDSAAYFCASSPNSNSYEQYFGPGTRLTVT.

This clone occurred once. This chain connects TRBV7-8 to TRBJ1-2; D unresolved. The CDR3 contains 13 residues. The ends were cut back, 4 bases at V and 7 bases at J, with 13 bases in the middle. Germline V gene data show CDR1 as SGHVS and CDR2 as FQNEAQ. The CDR3 bases are TGTGCCAGCAGCTACATCACCCATGGTGGCTACACCTTC. The encoded protein is CASSYITHGGYTF. Full variable domain (rest looked up from reference TRBV7-8 and TRBJ1-2): GAGVSQSPRYKVAKRGQDVALRCDPISGHVSLFWYQQALGQGPEFLTYFQNEAQLDKSGLPSDRFFAERPEGSVSTLKIQRTQQEDSAVYLCASSYITHGGYTFGSGTRLTVV.

The rearrangement uses TRBV14 and TRBJ1-1, with D unresolved. CDR3 size: 14 residues. The germline V gene has CDR1 SGHDN and CDR2 FVKESK. V gave up 4 bases and J gave up 6 bases, with 15 bases separating them. The CDR3 spells CASSPGFRRSEAFF. The CDR3 region has the DNA TGTGCCAGCAGCCCTGGGTTTAGGAGGTCTGAAGCTTTCTTT.

To note about this clone: A junction end diverges from the germline sequence, so it may reflect a read error. The chain recombines TRBV27 with TRBJ2-3; D gene unclear. The CDR3 runs 10 residues. Germline V gene data show CDR1 as MNHEY and CDR2 as SMNVEV (reference sequence). The CDR3 here is CASSTARPLF. As DNA, the CDR3 is TGTGCCAGCAGTACGGCTAGACCTTTATTT.

V usage is TRBV12-3 or TRBV12-4 and J usage is TRBJ2-3; no firm D call. The CDR3 runs to 10 residues. V shed 3 bases and J shed 9 bases, with 4 bases lying between them. The CDR3 here is CASSLETQYF. The CDR3 region has the DNA TGTGCCAGCAGTTTGGAGACGCAGTATTTT.